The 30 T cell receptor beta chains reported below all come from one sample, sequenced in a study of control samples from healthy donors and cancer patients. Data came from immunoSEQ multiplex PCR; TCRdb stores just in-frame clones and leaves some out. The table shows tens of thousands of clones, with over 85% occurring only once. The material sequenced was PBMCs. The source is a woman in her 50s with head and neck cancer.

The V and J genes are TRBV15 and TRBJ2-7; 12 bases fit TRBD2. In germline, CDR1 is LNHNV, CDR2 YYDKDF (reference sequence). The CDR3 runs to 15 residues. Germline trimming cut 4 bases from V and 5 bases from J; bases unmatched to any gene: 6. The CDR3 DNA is TGTGCCACCAGCAAAATACTAGCGGGGGGAAACGAGCAGTACTTC. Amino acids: CATSKILAGGNEQYF.

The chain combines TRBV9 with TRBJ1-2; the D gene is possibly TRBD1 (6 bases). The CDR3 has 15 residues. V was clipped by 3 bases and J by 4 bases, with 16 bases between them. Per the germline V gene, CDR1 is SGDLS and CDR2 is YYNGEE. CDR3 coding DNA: TGTGCCAGCAGCGGACGCCCCGGAGGGGGCTATGGCTACACCTTC. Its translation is CASSGRPGGGYGYTF. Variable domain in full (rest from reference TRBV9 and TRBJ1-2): DSGVTQTPKHLITATGQRVTLRCSPRSGDLSVYWYQQSLDQGLQFLIQYYNGEERAKGNILERFSAQQFPDLHSELNLSSLELGDSALYFCASSGRPGGGYGYTFGSGTRLTVV.

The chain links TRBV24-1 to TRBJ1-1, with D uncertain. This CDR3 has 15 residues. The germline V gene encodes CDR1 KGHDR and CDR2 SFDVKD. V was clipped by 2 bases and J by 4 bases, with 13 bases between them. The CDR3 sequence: CATSDSASGLTEAFF. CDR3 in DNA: TGTGCCACCAGTGATTCCGCCTCCGGGCTCACTGAAGCTTTCTTT.

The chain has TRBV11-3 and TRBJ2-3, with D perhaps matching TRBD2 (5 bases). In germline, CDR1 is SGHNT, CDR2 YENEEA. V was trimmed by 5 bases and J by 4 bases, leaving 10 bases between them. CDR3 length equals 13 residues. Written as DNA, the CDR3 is TGTGCCAGCAGCCTAGGGAGTGCAGATACGCAGTATTTT. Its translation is CASSLGSADTQYF.

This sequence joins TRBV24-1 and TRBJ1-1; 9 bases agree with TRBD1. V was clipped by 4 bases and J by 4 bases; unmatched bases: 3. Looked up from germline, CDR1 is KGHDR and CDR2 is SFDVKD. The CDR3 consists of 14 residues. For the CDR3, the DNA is TGTGCCACCAGTGAACCGGGACAGGGCACTGAAGCTTTCTTT. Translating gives CATSEPGQGTEAFF.

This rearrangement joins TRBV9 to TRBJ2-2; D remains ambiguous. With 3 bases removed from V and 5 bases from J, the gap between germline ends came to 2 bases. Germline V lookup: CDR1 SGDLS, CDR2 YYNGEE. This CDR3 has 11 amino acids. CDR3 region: CASSATGELFF. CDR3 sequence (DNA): TGTGCCAGCAGCGCTACCGGGGAGCTGTTTTTT.

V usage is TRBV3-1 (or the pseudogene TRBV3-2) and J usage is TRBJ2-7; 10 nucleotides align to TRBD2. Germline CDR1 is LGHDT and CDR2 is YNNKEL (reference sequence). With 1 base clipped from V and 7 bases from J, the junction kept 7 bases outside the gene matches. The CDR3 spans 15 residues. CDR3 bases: TGTGCCAGCAGCCAAGGGGGGGTAGCGGGAGGTGAGCAGTACTTC. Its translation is CASSQGGVAGGEQYF.

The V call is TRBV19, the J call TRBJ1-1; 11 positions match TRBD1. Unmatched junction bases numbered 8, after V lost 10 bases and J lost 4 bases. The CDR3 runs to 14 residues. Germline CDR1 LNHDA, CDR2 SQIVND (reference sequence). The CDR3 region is CATRDRGFVTEAFF. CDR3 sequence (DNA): TGTGCCACCAGGGACAGGGGGTTTGTCACTGAAGCTTTCTTT.

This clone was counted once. The CDR3 DNA is TGTGCCAGCAGTAGGGACAGGGATGCTGAAAAACTGTTTTTT. Translation gives CASSRDRDAEKLFF. V and J are TRBV2 and TRBJ1-4, with 9 bases identical to TRBD1. Trimming took 5 bases from V and 7 from J; bases not matched to a gene: 5. The CDR3 extends over 14 amino acids. Germline V lookup: CDR1 SNHLY, CDR2 FYNNEI.

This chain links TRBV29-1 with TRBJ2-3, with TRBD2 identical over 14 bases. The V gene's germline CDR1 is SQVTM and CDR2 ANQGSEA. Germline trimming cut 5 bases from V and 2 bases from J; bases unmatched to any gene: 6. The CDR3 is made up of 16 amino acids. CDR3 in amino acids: CSVPGLAGGLTDTQYF. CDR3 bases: TGCAGCGTTCCCGGACTAGCGGGGGGACTCACAGATACGCAGTATTTT.

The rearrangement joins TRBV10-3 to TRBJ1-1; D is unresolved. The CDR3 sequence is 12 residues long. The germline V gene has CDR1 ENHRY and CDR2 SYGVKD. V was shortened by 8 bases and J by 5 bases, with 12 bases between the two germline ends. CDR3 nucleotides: TGTGCCATCTCTGCGGGGTGGACTGAAGCTTTCTTT. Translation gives CAISAGWTEAFF.

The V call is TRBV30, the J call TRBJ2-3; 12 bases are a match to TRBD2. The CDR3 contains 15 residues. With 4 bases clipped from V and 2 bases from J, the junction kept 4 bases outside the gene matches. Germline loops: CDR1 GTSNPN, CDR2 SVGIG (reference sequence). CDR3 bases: TGTGCCTGGAAGGGACTAGCGGGTCACACAGATACGCAGTATTTT. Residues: CAWKGLAGHTDTQYF.

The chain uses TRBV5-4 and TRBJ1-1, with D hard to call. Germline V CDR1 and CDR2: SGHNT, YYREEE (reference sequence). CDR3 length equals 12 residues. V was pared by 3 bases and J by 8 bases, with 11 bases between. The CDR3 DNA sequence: TGTGCCAGCAGCTCTATGGGCTCCGAAGCTTTCTTT. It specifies CASSSMGSEAFF.

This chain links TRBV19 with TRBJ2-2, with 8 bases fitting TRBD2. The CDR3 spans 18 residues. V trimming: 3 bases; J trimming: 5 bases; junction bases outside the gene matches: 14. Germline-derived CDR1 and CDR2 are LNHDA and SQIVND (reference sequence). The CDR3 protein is CASSIRPPGLGGTGELFF. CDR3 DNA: TGTGCCAGTAGTATCCGCCCTCCGGGACTAGGGGGTACCGGGGAGCTGTTTTTT.

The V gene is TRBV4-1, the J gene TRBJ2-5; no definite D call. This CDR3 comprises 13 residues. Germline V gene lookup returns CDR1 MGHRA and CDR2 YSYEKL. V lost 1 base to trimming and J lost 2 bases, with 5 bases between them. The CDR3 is CASSQVVQETQYF. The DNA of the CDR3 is TGCGCCAGCAGCCAAGTGGTACAAGAGACCCAGTACTTC.

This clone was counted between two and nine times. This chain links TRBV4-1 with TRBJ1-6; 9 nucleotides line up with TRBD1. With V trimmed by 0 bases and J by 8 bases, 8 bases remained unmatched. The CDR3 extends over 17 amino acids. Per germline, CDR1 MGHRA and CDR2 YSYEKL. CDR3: CASSQERQGQGHSPLHF. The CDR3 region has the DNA TGCGCCAGCAGCCAAGAGAGGCAGGGACAGGGTCATTCACCCCTCCACTTT.

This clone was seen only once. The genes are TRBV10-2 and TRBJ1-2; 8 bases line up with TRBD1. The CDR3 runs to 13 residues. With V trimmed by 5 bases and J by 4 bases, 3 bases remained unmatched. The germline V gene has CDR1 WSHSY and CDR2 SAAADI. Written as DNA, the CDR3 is TGCGCCAGCAGTTTCGACAGGGGCTATGGCTACACCTTC. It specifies CASSFDRGYGYTF.

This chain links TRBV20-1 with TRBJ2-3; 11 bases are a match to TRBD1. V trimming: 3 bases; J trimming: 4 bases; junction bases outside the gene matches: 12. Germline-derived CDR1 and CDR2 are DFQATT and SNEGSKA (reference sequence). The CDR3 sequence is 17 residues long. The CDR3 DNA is TGCAGTGCTAGTGCGAAAGGACAGGGGGCCCTTCCAGATACGCAGTATTTT. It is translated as CSASAKGQGALPDTQYF.

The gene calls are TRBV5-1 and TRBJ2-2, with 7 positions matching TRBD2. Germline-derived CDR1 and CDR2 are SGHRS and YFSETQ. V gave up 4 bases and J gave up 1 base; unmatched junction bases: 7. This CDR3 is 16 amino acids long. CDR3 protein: CASSRLPGGNTGELFF. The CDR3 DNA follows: TGCGCCAGCAGCAGGCTGCCGGGGGGGAACACCGGGGAGCTGTTTTTT. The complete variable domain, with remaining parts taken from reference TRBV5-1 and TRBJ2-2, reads KAGVTQTPRYLIKTRGQQVTLSCSPISGHRSVSWYQQTPGQGLQFLFEYFSETQRNKGNFPGRFSGRQFSNSRSEMNVSTLELGDSALYLCASSRLPGGNTGELFFGEGSRLTVL.

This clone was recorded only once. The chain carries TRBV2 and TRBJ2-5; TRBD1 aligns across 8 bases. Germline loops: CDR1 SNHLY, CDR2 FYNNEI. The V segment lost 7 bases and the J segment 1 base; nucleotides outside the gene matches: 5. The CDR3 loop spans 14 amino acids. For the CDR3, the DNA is TGTGCCAGCATGGGACAGGCGATCCAAGAGACCCAGTACTTC. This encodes CASMGQAIQETQYF.

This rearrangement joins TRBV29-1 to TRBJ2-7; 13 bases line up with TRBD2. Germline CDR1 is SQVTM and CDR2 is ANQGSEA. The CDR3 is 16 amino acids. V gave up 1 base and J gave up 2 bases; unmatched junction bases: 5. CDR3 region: CSVEGGLAGQTYEQYF. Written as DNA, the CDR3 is TGCAGCGTTGAAGGGGGACTAGCGGGGCAAACCTACGAGCAGTACTTC.

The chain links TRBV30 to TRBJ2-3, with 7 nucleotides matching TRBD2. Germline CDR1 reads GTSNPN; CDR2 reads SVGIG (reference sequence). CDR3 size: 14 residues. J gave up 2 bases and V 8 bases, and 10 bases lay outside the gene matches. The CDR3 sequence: CAGARAGVTDTQYF. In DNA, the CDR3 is TGTGCCGGGGCCCGGGCGGGGGTCACAGATACGCAGTATTTT.

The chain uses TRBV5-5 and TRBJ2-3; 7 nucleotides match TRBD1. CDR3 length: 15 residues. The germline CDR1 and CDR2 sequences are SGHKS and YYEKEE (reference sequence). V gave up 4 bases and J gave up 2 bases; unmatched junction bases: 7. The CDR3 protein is CASSTSGTDTDTQYF. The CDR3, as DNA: TGTGCCAGCAGCACATCCGGGACAGACACAGATACGCAGTATTTT.

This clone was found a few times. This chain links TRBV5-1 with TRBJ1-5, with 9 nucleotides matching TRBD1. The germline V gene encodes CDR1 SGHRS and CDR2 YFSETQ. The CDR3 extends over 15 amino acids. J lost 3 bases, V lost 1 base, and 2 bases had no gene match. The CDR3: CASSLTGGVNQPQHF. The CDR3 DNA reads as TGCGCCAGCAGCTTGACAGGGGGCGTCAATCAGCCCCAGCATTTT.

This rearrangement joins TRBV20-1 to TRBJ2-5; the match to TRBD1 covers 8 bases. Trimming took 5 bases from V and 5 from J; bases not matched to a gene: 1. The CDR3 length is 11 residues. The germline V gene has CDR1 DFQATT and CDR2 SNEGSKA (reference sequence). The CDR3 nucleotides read TGCAGTGCTTACAGGGGGGAGACCCAGTACTTC. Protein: CSAYRGETQYF.

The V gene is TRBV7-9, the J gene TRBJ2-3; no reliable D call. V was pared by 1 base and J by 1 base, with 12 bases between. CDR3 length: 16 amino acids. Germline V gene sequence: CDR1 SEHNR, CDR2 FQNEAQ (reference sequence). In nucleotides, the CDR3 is TGTGCCAGCAGCTTAGGGGTTGGGGTTGGCACAGATACGCAGTATTTT. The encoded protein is CASSLGVGVGTDTQYF.

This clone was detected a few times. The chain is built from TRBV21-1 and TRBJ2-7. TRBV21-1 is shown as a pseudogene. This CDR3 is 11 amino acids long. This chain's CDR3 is CASSACYEQYF. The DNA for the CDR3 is TGTGCCAGCAGCGCATGCTACGAGCAGTACTTC.

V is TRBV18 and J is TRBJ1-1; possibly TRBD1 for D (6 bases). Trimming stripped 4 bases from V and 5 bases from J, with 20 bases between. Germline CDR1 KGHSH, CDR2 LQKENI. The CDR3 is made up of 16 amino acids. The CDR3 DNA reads TGTGCCAGCTCACTCAATCAACGACAGGACAAGACTGAAGCTTTCTTT. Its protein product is CASSLNQRQDKTEAFF.

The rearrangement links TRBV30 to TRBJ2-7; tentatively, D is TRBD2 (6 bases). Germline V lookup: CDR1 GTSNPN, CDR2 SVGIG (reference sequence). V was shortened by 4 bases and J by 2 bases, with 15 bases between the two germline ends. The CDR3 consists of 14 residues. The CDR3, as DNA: TGTGCCTGGAAGCGCGGGGTCAGAACCTACGAGCAGTACTTC. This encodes CAWKRGVRTYEQYF.

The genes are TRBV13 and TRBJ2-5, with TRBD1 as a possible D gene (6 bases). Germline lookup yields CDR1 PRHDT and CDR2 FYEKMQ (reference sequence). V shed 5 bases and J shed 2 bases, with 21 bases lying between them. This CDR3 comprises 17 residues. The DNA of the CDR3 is TGTGCCAGCAGCATACGAGGAGAACTGGACAGACAAGAGACCCAGTACTTC. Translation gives CASSIRGELDRQETQYF.